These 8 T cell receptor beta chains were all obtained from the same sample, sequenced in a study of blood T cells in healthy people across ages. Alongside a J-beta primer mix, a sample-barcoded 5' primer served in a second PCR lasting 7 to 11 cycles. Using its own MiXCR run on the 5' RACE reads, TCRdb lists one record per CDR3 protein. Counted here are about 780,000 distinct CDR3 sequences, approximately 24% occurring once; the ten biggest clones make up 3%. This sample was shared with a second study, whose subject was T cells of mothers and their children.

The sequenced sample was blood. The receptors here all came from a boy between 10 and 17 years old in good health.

The CDR3 here is CASSQLPRTSGGDNEQFF. In DNA, the CDR3 is TGTGCCAGCAGCCAGCTTCCTAGGACTAGCGGGGGAGACAATGAGCAGTTCTTC. The rearrangement uses TRBV7-4 and TRBJ2-1; 13 bases align to TRBD2. The trim removed 5 bases at V and 5 bases at J, leaving 12 bases unmatched. Looked up from germline, CDR1 is SGHVT and CDR2 is SQSDAQ. There are 18 residues in the CDR3.

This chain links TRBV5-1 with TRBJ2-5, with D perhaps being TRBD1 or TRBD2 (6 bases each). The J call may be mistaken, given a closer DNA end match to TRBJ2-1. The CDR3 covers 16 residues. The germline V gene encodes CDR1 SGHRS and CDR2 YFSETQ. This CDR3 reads CASSLAVGGIYNEQFF. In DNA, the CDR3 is TGCGCCAGCAGCTTGGCCGTAGGGGGGATCTACAATGAGCAGTTCTTC.

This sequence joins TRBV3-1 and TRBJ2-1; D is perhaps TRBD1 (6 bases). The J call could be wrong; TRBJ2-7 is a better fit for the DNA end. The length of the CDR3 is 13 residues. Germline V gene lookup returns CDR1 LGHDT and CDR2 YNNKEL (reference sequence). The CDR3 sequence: CASSITGNLEQYF. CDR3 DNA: TGTGCCAGCAGCATTACAGGGAATCTCGAGCAGTACTTC.

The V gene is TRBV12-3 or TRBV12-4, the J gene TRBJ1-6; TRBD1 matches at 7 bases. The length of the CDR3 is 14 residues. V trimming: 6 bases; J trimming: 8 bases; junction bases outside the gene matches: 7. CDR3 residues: CASSLTGTDSPLHF. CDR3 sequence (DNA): TGTGCCAGCAGCCTGACAGGGACGGATTCACCCCTCCACTTT.

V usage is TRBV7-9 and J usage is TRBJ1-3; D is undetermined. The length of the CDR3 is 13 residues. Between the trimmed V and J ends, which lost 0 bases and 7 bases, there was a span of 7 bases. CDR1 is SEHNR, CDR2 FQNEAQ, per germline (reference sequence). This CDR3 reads CASSLATINTIYF. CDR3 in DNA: TGTGCCAGCAGCTTAGCGACGATTAACACCATATATTTT.

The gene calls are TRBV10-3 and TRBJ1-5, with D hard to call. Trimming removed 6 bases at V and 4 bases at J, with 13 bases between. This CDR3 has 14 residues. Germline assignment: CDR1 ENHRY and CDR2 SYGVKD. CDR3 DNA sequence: TGTGCCATCAGCGGGCTCAGAAGTAATCAGCCCCAGCATTTT. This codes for CAISGLRSNQPQHF.

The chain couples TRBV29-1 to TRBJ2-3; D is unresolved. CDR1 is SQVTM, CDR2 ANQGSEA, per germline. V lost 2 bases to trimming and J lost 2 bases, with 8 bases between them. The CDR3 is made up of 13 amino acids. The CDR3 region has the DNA TGCAGCGTTGAACAGAGTTACACAGATACGCAGTATTTT. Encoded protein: CSVEQSYTDTQYF.

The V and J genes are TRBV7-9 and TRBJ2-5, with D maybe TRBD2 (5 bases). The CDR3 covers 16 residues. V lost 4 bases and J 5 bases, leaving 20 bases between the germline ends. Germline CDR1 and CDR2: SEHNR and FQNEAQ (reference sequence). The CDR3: CASSSTDWYEEETQYF. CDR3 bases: TGTGCCAGCAGCTCGACGGACTGGTACGAGGAGGAGACCCAGTACTTC.